The following is a T cell receptor beta chain sequence with its context. The antigen is undetermined. The record originates from a study of cytomegalovirus exposure and HLA in healthy donors. Study-level results: Among the sequence variants, a highly shared cluster was likely an artifact of sequencing.

PCR amplification relied on 60 Vbeta primers (plus 13 Jbeta primers). The method was immunoSEQ multiplex PCR; TCRdb's version includes in-frame clones alone and lacks a portion of them. The sample gives 130,000 or so clones, around 80% of which show up once; under 2% is in the top ten. Germline V CDR1 and CDR2: SGHRS, YFSETQ. The V end was cut by 4 bases, the J end by 1 base, with 11 bases between. The CDR3 is 14 residues long. Sequencing was done on a sample of PBMCs. This chain uses TRBV5-1 with TRBJ2-5, with D perhaps matching TRBD1 (6 bases). This TCR derives from a female donor in good health and CMV-seropositive. The chain's CDR3 is CASSRTVLQETQYF. The CDR3 DNA sequence: TGCGCCAGCAGCCGGACAGTCCTCCAAGAGACCCAGTACTTC.